The 26 T cell receptor beta chains listed next were all sequenced from one sample in a study of blood T cell repertoires in COVID-19 (dated by TCRdb to about 2020). Library preparation was by the immunoSEQ multiplex PCR assay. TCRdb's version of the immuneACCESS table is confined to in-frame rearrangements and falls short of the full clone set. An unresolved V gene accounts for under half of the shortfall where checked; the remainder is of unknown origin. The sample table shows 200,000 or so clones, and 65% to 85% are seen once. The biggest ten clones account for approximately 15% of the sample. The specimen was peripheral blood. These receptors were collected from a man in his 60s with active or convalescent COVID-19.

The rearrangement links TRBV5-1 to TRBJ2-5; D not resolved. The length of the CDR3 is 13 residues. The germline CDR1 and CDR2 sequences are SGHRS and YFSETQ. Deletions cut 7 bases from V and 5 bases from J, with 15 bases between. The CDR3 sequence is CASGLGGYETQYF. The CDR3 DNA sequence: TGCGCCAGCGGCCTGGGCGGTTACGAGACCCAGTACTTC.

The V and J genes are TRBV11-3 and TRBJ2-5; 8 bases map to TRBD1. This CDR3 spans 13 amino acids. V was pared by 3 bases and J by 4 bases, with 1 base of the junction left unmatched. CDR1 is SGHNT, CDR2 YENEEA, per germline. The DNA of the CDR3 is TGTGCCAGCAGCTTCCAGGGGGCAGAGACCCAGTACTTC. This encodes CASSFQGAETQYF.

The chain uses TRBV20-1 and TRBJ1-4; perhaps TRBD1 as D (5 bases). This CDR3 has 11 amino acids. Germline values: CDR1 DFQATT, CDR2 SNEGSKA (reference sequence). V was pared by 3 bases and J by 14 bases, with 13 bases between. CDR3 region: CSARSLGGLFF. The CDR3, as DNA: TGCAGTGCTAGGAGCCTGGGGGGTCTGTTTTTT.

This chain connects TRBV5-1 to TRBJ2-5, with 10 positions matching TRBD1. Trimming took 4 bases from V and 6 from J; bases not matched to a gene: 9. The CDR3 loop spans 15 amino acids. The germline CDR1 and CDR2 sequences are SGHRS and YFSETQ. CDR3 sequence (DNA): TGCGCCAGCAGCAGCCGACAGGGGGCTTCGAAGACCCAGTACTTC. This encodes CASSSRQGASKTQYF.

This chain joins TRBV28 and TRBJ1-1; D remains unclear. V was pared by 3 bases and J by 2 bases, with 10 bases between. The CDR3 is made up of 14 amino acids. Germline V gene sequence: CDR1 MDHEN, CDR2 SYDVKM. In DNA form, the CDR3 reads TGTGCCAGCAGTTTGGCTCGGGAAAACACTGAAGCTTTCTTT. Translated: CASSLARENTEAFF.

The genes are TRBV5-6 and TRBJ1-1, with D maybe TRBD1 (6 bases). This CDR3 is built from 13 residues. The germline V and J ends were trimmed by 1 base and 5 bases, with 9 bases remaining between them. The germline gives CDR1 SGHDT, CDR2 YYEEEE. The CDR3 region has the DNA TGTGCCAGCAGCTTGCGGGGGGCAACTGAAGCTTTCTTT. Its protein product is CASSLRGATEAFF.

The chain recombines TRBV6-5 with TRBJ1-4, with D hard to call. The CDR3 covers 14 residues. Germline loops: CDR1 MNHEY, CDR2 SVGAGI. Trimming stripped 4 bases from V and 7 bases from J, with 13 bases between. The CDR3 protein is CASSFNGGGEKLFF. The CDR3 nucleotides are TGTGCCAGCAGTTTTAATGGCGGAGGTGAAAAACTGTTTTTT.

This clone appeared a few times. This sequence joins TRBV4-2 and TRBJ2-1; 9 nucleotides agree with TRBD2. V gave up 1 base and J gave up 10 bases; unmatched junction bases: 17. CDR3 size: 18 residues. The germline V gene has CDR1 LGHNA and CDR2 YNFKEQ. Written as DNA, the CDR3 is TGTGCCAGCAGCCAAGTGGCCCCTGCGGGAGGGCAATTGGTGGAGCAGTTCTTC. Encoded protein: CASSQVAPAGGQLVEQFF.

This clone was observed a single time. This chain joins TRBV30 and TRBJ1-5; D is possibly TRBD1 (6 bases). The germline V gene has CDR1 GTSNPN and CDR2 SVGIG (reference sequence). The V end was cut by 0 bases, the J end by 7 bases, with 13 bases between. This CDR3 is 14 amino acids long. The CDR3 sequence: CAWSVPQGRQPQHF. The CDR3 DNA sequence: TGTGCCTGGAGTGTACCACAGGGTAGGCAGCCCCAGCATTTT. Using reference TRBV30 and TRBJ1-5 for the parts outside the CDR3, the full variable domain is SQTIHQWPATLVQPVGSPLSLECTVEGTSNPNLYWYRQAAGRGLQLLFYSVGIGQISSEVPQNLSASRPQDRQFILSSKKLLLSDSGFYLCAWSVPQGRQPQHFGDGTRLSIL.

The rearrangement joins TRBV10-2 to TRBJ1-1, with 10 nucleotides matching TRBD1. With V trimmed by 7 bases and J by 10 bases, 9 bases remained unmatched. The CDR3 runs to 13 residues. Germline-derived CDR1 and CDR2 are WSHSY and SAAADI. CDR3 residues: CASTRPGQGVAFF. DNA of the CDR3: TGCGCCAGCACCCGGCCCGGACAGGGGGTAGCTTTCTTT.

V gene TRBV6-5 combines with J gene TRBJ2-1; 7 bases line up with TRBD1. CDR1 and CDR2 (germline): MNHEY, SVGAGI. The CDR3 extends over 13 amino acids. Losses at the gene ends were 6 bases for V and 3 bases for J; bases not matched to a gene: 2. In DNA, the CDR3 is TGTGCCAGCAGGAGGGACAGCTACAATGAGCAGTTCTTC. Its protein is CASRRDSYNEQFF.

The genes are TRBV7-2 and TRBJ2-2; tentatively, D is TRBD1 (5 bases). V was shortened by 3 bases and J by 5 bases, with 10 bases between the two germline ends. CDR3 length equals 14 residues. CDR1 is SGHTA and CDR2 is FQGNSA in the germline V gene. The CDR3: CASSLIRATGELFF. The CDR3 DNA reads TGTGCCAGCAGCTTGATCAGGGCGACCGGGGAGCTGTTTTTT.

This chain's CDR3 is CASSQTGYMNTEAFF. The CDR3 region has the DNA TGCGCCAGCAGCCAGACCGGGTACATGAACACTGAAGCTTTCTTT. The chain is built from TRBV4-1 and TRBJ1-1; D ambiguous. The CDR3 is 15 residues long. Germline V lookup: CDR1 MGHRA, CDR2 YSYEKL. Trimming shortened V by 3 bases and J by 0 bases, and 11 bases separated the two germline ends.

The chain couples TRBV27 to TRBJ1-5; D is unresolved. The V end was cut by 2 bases, the J end by 1 base, with 12 bases between. Germline loops: CDR1 MNHEY, CDR2 SMNVEV (reference sequence). There are 16 residues in the CDR3. CDR3 sequence reads: CASSLAGWESNQPQHF. The CDR3 coding sequence is TGTGCCAGCAGTTTAGCGGGTTGGGAAAGCAATCAGCCCCAGCATTTT.

V is TRBV5-4 and J is TRBJ1-2, with TRBD1 matching over 7 bases. V shed 4 bases and J 4 bases; nucleotides not matched to a gene: 16. CDR3 length: 17 amino acids. CDR1 and CDR2 from the germline V gene are SGHNT and YYREEE (reference sequence). The CDR3 DNA reads as TGTGCCAGCAGCCCAAGTGCCAGACAGGGAAATCCCTATGGCTACACCTTC. Its protein is CASSPSARQGNPYGYTF.

This clone has only one observation. The chain links TRBV27 to TRBJ2-1, with TRBD2 matching 8 bases. This CDR3 region has 15 residues. Germline V gene data show CDR1 as MNHEY and CDR2 as SMNVEV (reference sequence). V lost 3 bases to trimming and J lost 5 bases; unmatched junction nucleotides: 6. For the CDR3, the DNA is TGTGCCAGCAGTTTTGACGGGAGGGCCCACAATGAGCAGTTCTTC. As protein: CASSFDGRAHNEQFF.

This chain uses TRBV19 with TRBJ1-2; TRBD1 agrees at 7 bases. The CDR3 runs 16 residues. Germline-derived CDR1 and CDR2 are LNHDA and SQIVND (reference sequence). V lost 1 base, J lost 8 bases, and 13 bases stayed unmatched. The CDR3 region is CASSIVTSTGTSGYTF. CDR3 DNA: TGTGCCAGTAGTATAGTAACTTCGACAGGGACATCGGGCTACACCTTC. Looking up the rest from reference TRBV19 and TRBJ1-2 gives the full variable domain: DGGITQSPKYLFRKEGQNVTLSCEQNLNHDAMYWYRQDPGQGLRLIYYSQIVNDFQKGDIAEGYSVSREKKESFPLTVTSAQKNPTAFYLCASSIVTSTGTSGYTFGSGTRLTVV.

The V and J genes are TRBV7-2 and TRBJ2-4, with TRBD1 identical over 7 bases. The trim removed 0 bases at V and 2 bases at J, leaving 13 bases unmatched. The germline gives CDR1 SGHTA, CDR2 FQGNSA. CDR3 length equals 19 residues. The CDR3 spells CASSLAHGTGAPTKNIQYF. The CDR3 DNA reads TGTGCCAGCAGCTTAGCGCACGGAACAGGGGCCCCTACCAAAAACATTCAGTACTTC.

The chain has TRBV5-1 and TRBJ2-7, with 12 bases matching TRBD1. The germline V gene has CDR1 SGHRS and CDR2 YFSETQ. V was pared by 0 bases and J by 6 bases, with 7 bases of the junction left unmatched. CDR3 length: 16 residues. Here the CDR3 DNA reads TGCGCCAGCAGCTTGGGCCTCCGGGACAGGGGGCGCGAGCAGTACTTC. This sequence encodes CASSLGLRDRGREQYF.

The chain carries TRBV5-4 and TRBJ1-2; no clear D. Trimming shortened V by 4 bases and J by 1 base, and 5 bases separated the two germline ends. Germline CDR1 and CDR2: SGHNT and YYREEE (reference sequence). The length of the CDR3 is 12 residues. The CDR3 bases are TGTGCCAGCAGCCTTAATAACTATGGCTACACCTTC. Amino acids: CASSLNNYGYTF.

This rearrangement joins TRBV9 to TRBJ1-1; D uncertain. CDR1 SGDLS and CDR2 YYNGEE come from the germline V gene. This CDR3 is built from 15 residues. Trimming removed 4 bases at V and 3 bases at J, with 16 bases between. The CDR3 loop reads CASSPRTVLDTEAFF. CDR3 DNA sequence: TGTGCCAGCAGCCCTCGGACGGTACTAGACACTGAAGCTTTCTTT.

This clone was detected a few times. V is TRBV5-1 and J is TRBJ2-7, with D unclear. Trimming cost V 1 base and J 0 bases, with 5 bases left between them. The CDR3 is 13 residues long. Germline CDR1 reads SGHRS; CDR2 reads YFSETQ. The CDR3: CASSLRLSYEQYF. The DNA of the CDR3 is TGCGCCAGCAGCTTGCGTCTCTCCTACGAGCAGTACTTC. The entire variable domain, with the rest obtained from reference TRBV5-1 and TRBJ2-7, is as follows: KAGVTQTPRYLIKTRGQQVTLSCSPISGHRSVSWYQQTPGQGLQFLFEYFSETQRNKGNFPGRFSGRQFSNSRSEMNVSTLELGDSALYLCASSLRLSYEQYFGPGTRLTVT.

The chain links TRBV4-1 to TRBJ2-3, with TRBD2 matching 9 bases. This CDR3 has 17 amino acids. CDR1 is MGHRA and CDR2 is YSYEKL in the germline V gene. V shed 0 bases, J shed 5 bases, and the junction held 9 bases outside the gene matches. As DNA, the CDR3 is TGCGCCAGCAGCCAAGAAACGGCGGGAGGGCTGGGAGATACGCAGTATTTT. Amino acid sequence: CASSQETAGGLGDTQYF.

The V and J genes are TRBV21-1 and TRBJ2-3; TRBD2, the table's D call, was not compared with the DNA. TRBV21-1 constitutes a pseudogene. This CDR3 has 16 residues. CDR3 sequence (DNA): TGTGCCAGCATCCCGGGACTAGCGGGAGAAGGAGATACGCAGTATTTT. Protein sequence: CASIPGLAGEGDTQYF.

The chain is built from TRBV29-1 and TRBJ2-1, with D possibly TRBD2 on 6 matching bases. Germline lookup yields CDR1 SQVTM and CDR2 ANQGSEA. The CDR3 is made up of 15 amino acids. CDR3 in amino acids: CSGDWRFGSYNEQFF. CDR3 DNA sequence: TGCAGTGGGGACTGGCGGTTTGGATCCTACAATGAGCAGTTCTTC.

This chain uses TRBV4-2 with TRBJ2-3; 15 bases agree with TRBD2. Losses at the gene ends were 4 bases for V and 6 bases for J; bases not matched to a gene: 8. The germline V gene has CDR1 LGHNA and CDR2 YNFKEQ. The CDR3 is 17 amino acids. The CDR3 region is CASSLWTSGRALDTQYF. CDR3 DNA sequence: TGTGCCAGCAGCCTATGGACTAGCGGGAGGGCCCTCGATACGCAGTATTTT.